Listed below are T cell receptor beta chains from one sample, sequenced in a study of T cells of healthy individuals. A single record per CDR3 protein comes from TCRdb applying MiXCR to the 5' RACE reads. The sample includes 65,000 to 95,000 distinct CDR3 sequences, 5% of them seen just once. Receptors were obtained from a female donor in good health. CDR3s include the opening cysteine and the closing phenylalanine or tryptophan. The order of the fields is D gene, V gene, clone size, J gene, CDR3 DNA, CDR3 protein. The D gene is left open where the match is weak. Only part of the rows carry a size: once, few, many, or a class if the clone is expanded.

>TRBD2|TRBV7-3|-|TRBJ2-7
TGTGCCAGCAGCTTAACCGGGACTAGCGGGGCCGCCTACGAGCAGTACTTC
CASSLTGTSGAAYEQYF
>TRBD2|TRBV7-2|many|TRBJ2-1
TGTGCCAGCAGCGTCACTAGCGGGCAGGGCAATGAGCAGTTCTTC
CASSVTSGQGNEQFF
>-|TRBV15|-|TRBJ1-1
TGTGCCACCAGCGGTAGTGCGGGGAGGGGTGAAGCTTTCTTT
CATSGSAGRGEAFF
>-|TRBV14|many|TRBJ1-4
TGTGCCAGCAGCCAAGGCGGGGGAGTGGAAAAACTGTTTTTT
CASSQGGGVEKLFF
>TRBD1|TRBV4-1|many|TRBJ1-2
TGCGCCAGCAGCCAAGGCGCAGGGGGATATGGCTACACCTTC
CASSQGAGGYGYTF
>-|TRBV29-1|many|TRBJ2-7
TGCAGCGTGGGAGGGGGGCTCGGTTACGAGCAGTACTTC
CSVGGGLGYEQYF
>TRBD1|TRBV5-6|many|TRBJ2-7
TGTGCCAGCAGCGTAGGGACAGCCCTTTACGAGCAGTACTTC
CASSVGTALYEQYF
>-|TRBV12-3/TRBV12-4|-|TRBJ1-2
TGTGCCAGCAGTTTCGAGGGGCGGTATGGCTACACCTTC
CASSFEGRYGYTF
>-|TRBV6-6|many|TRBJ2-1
TGTGCCAGCACCCCTAGGTGGGGGTTAAATGAGCAGTTCTTC
CASTPRWGLNEQFF
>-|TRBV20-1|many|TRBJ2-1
TGCAGTGCTAGTATTCCAGAATACAGGTTCTTC
CSASIPEYRFF
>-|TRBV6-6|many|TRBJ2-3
TGTGCCAGCAGTAGATCCACAGATACGCAGTATTTT
CASSRSTDTQYF
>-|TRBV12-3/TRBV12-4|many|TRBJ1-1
TGTGCCAGCACCCCCGGGGGCGCGAACACTGAAGCTTTCTTT
CASTPGGANTEAFF
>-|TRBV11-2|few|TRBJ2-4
TGTGCCAGCAGCCCTGTAGCCAAAAACATTCAGTACTTC
CASSPVAKNIQYF
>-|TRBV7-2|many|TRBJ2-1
TGTGCCAGCAGCTTAGCGAGGGCGGGGAACAATGAGCAGTTCTTC
CASSLARAGNNEQFF
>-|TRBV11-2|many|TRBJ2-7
TGTGCCAGCAGCTTCGCCGGGACTGGCGTTGAAAGGCAGTACTTC
CASSFAGTGVERQYF
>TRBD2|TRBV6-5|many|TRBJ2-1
TGTGCCAGCAGTGCCGGGACTAGCGGGGCCAATGAGCAGTTCTTC
CASSAGTSGANEQFF
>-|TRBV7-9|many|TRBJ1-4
TGTGCCAGCAGCTTACAGGTCGGGGAAAAACTGTTTTTT
CASSLQVGEKLFF
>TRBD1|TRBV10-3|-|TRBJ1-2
TGTGCCATTACCGGACAGGGGGTCTATGGCTACACCTTC
CAITGQGVYGYTF
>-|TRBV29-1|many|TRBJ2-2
TGCAGCGTTGAAGTAGCGACCGGGGAGCTGTTTTTT
CSVEVATGELFF
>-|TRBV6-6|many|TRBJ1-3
TGTGCCAGCAGTTACCCCCCGGCTGGAAACACCATATATTTT
CASSYPPAGNTIYF
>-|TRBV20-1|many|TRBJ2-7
TGCAGTGCTAGATACGGCCACCCCATCTACGAGCAGTACTTC
CSARYGHPIYEQYF
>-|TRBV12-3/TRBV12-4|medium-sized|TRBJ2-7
TGTGCCAGCAGTTCCCTCTACGAGCAGTACTTC
CASSSLYEQYF
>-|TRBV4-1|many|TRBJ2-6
TGCGCCAGCAGCCTTATTAGCTCTGGGGCCAACGTCCTGACTTTC
CASSLISSGANVLTF
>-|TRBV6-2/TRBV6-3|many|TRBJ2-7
TGTGCCAGCACCCCCTCCGGGACATACTCCTACGAGCAGTACTTC
CASTPSGTYSYEQYF
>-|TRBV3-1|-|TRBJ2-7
TGTGCCAGCAGCCAATATCTTGCCTCCGGGCCATCAGTCCCCTACGAGCAGTACTTC
CASSQYLASGPSVPYEQYF
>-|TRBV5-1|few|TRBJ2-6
TGCGCCAGCAGCTTGGGACAGCCTACCTCTGGGGCCAACGTCCTGACTTTC
CASSLGQPTSGANVLTF
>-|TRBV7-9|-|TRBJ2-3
TGTGCCAGCAGCTTAGATCAGCGAGGAGATACGCAGTATTTT
CASSLDQRGDTQYF
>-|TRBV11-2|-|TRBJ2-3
TGTGCCAGCAGCTTTGGGACTTTGGCAAGGGATACGCAGTATTTT
CASSFGTLARDTQYF
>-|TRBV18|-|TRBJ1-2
TGTGCCAGCTCACCCGGCACTAACTATGGCTACACCTTC
CASSPGTNYGYTF
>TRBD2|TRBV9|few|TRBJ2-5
TGTGCCAGCAGCCCCGGACTAGCGGGAGGCGGGGAGACCCAGTACTTC
CASSPGLAGGGETQYF
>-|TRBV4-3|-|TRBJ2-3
TGCGCCAGCAGCCAGTCTCCCTACACAGATACGCAGTATTTT
CASSQSPYTDTQYF
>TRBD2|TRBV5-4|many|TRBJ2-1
TGTGCCAGCAGCTTGGTGGCTAGCGGGAGCGAGCAGTTCTTC
CASSLVASGSEQFF
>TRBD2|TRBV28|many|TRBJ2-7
TGTGCCTCTCTCGGGGGGGGGCAAGGAACCTACGAGCAGTACTTC
CASLGGGQGTYEQYF
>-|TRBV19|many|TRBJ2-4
TGTGCCAGTAGTATGCAACGCGGTACGAAAGCCAAAAACATTCAGTACTTC
CASSMQRGTKAKNIQYF
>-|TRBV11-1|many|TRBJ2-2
TGTGCCAGCAGCTCGCGATACGGGGAGCTGTTTTTT
CASSSRYGELFF
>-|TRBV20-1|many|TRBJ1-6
TGCAGTGCAGATGTTGGAAGGGATAATTCACCCCTCCACTTT
CSADVGRDNSPLHF
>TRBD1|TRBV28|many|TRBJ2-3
TGTGCCAGCAGTTTAACTCCGGGACAGGGTTCGTATACGCAGTATTTT
CASSLTPGQGSYTQYF